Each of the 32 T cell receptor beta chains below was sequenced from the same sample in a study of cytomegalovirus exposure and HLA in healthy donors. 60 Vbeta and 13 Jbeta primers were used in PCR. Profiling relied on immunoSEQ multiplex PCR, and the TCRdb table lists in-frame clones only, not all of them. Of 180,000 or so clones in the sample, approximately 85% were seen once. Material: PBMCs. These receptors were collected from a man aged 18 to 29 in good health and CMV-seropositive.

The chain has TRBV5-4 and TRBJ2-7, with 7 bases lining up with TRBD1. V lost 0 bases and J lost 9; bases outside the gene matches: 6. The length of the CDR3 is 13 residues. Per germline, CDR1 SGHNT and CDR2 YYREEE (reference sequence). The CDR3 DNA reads TGTGCCAGCAGCTTGGCCAAGGGGGCTGTGCAGTACTTC. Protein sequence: CASSLAKGAVQYF.

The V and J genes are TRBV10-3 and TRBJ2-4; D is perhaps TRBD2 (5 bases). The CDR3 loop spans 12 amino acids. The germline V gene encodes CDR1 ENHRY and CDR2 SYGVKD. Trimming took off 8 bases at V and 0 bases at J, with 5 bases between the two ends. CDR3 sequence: CAIRGAKNIQYF. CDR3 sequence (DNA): TGTGCCATCCGGGGAGCCAAAAACATTCAGTACTTC.

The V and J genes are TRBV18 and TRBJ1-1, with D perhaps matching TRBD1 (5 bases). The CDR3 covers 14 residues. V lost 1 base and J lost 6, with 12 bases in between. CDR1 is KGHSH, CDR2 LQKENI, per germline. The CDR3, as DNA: TGTGCCAGCTCACCACGGAGGGGTATACCTGAAGCTTTCTTT. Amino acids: CASSPRRGIPEAFF.

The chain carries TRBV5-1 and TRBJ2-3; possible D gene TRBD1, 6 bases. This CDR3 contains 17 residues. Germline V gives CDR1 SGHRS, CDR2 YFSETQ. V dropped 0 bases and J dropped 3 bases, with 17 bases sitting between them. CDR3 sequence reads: CASSLEASGAGTDTQYF. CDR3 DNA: TGCGCCAGCAGCTTGGAGGCGTCAGGGGCCGGAACAGATACGCAGTATTTT.

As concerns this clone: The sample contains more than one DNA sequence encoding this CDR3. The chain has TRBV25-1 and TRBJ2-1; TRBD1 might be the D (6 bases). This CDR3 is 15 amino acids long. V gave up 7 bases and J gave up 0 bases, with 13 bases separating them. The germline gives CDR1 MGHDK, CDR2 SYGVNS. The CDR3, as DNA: TGTGCCAGCAACCGGGACACAAGCTCCTACAATGAGCAGTTCTTC. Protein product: CASNRDTSSYNEQFF. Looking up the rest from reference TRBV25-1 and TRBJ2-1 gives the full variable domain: EADIYQTPRYLVIGTGKKITLECSQTMGHDKMYWYQQDPGMELHLIHYSYGVNSTEKGDLSSESTVSRIRTEHFPLTLESARPSHTSQYLCASNRDTSSYNEQFFGPGTRLTVL.

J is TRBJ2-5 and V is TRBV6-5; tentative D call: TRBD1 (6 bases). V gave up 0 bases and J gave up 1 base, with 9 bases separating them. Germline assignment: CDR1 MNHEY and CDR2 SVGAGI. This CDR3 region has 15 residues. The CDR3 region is CASSYSTGIQETQYF. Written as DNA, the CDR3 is TGTGCCAGCAGTTACTCTACAGGGATCCAAGAGACCCAGTACTTC.

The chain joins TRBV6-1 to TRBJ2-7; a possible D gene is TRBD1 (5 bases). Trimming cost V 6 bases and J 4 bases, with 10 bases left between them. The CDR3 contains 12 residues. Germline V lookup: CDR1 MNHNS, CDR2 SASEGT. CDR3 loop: CASSQTVYEQYF. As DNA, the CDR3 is TGTGCCAGCAGCCAGACAGTGTACGAGCAGTACTTC.

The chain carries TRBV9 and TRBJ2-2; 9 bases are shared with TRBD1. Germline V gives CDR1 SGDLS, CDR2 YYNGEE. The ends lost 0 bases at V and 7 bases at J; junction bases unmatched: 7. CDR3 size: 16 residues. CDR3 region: CASSVGRQGVIGELFF. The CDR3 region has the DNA TGTGCCAGCAGCGTAGGCCGACAGGGGGTTATCGGGGAGCTGTTTTTT.

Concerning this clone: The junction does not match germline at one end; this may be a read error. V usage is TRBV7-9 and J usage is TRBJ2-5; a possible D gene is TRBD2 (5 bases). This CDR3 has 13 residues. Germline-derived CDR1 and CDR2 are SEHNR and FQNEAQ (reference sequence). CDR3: CSSSSEGQETQYF. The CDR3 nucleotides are TGTTCCAGCAGCTCAGAGGGACAAGAGACCCAGTACTTC.

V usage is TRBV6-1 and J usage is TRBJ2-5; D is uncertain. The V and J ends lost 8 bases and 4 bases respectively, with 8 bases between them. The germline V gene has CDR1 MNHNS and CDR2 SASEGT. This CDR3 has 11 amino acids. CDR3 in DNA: TGTGCCAGCGCAGCGTTAGAGACCCAGTACTTC. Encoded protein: CASAALETQYF.

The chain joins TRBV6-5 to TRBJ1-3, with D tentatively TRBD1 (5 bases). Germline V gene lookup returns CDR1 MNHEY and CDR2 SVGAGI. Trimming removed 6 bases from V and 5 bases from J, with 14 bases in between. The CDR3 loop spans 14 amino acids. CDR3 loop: CASSVTRGRNTIYF. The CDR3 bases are TGTGCCAGCAGCGTGACAAGGGGAAGAAACACCATATATTTT.

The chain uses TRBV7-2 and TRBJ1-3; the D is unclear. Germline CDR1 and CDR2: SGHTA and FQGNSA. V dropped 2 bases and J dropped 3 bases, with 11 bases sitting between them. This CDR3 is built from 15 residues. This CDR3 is CASSLYPGGGNTIYF. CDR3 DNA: TGTGCCAGCAGCTTATACCCGGGAGGTGGAAACACCATATATTTT.

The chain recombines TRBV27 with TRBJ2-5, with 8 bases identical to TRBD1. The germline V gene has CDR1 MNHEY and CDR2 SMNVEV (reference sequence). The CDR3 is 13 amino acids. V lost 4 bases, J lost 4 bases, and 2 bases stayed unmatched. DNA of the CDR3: TGTGCCAGCAGTTCAGGGGGCCGAGAGACCCAGTACTTC. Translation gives CASSSGGRETQYF.

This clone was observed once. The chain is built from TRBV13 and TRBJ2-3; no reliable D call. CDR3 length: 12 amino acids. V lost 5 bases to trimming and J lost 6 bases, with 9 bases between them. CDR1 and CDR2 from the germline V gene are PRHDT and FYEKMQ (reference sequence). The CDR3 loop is CASSPGMDTQYF. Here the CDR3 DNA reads TGTGCCAGCAGCCCCGGTATGGATACGCAGTATTTT.

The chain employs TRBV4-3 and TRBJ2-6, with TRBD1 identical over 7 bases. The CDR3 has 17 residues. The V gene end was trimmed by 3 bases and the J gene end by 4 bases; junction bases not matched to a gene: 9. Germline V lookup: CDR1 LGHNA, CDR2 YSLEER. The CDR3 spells CASSHQGDLSGANVLTF. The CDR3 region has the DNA TGCGCCAGCAGCCACCAGGGGGATCTCTCCGGGGCCAACGTCCTGACTTTC.

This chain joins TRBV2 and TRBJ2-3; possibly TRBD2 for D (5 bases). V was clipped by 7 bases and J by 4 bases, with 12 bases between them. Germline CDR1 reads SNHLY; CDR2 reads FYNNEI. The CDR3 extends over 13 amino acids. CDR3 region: CASIHERPDTQYF. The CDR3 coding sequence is TGTGCCAGCATTCATGAGCGGCCAGATACGCAGTATTTT.

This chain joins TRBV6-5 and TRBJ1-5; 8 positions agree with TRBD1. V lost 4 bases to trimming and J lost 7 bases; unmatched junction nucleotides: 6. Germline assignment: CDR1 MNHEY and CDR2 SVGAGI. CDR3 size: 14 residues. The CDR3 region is CASSSDRGGQPQHF. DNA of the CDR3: TGTGCCAGCAGTTCAGACAGGGGAGGGCAGCCCCAGCATTTT.

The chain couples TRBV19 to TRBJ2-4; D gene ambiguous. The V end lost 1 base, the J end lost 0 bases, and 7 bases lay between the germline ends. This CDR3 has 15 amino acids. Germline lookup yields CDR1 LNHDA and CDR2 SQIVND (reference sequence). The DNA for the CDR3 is TGTGCCAGTAGTATAGGGTCGGTAGCCAAAAACATTCAGTACTTC. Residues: CASSIGSVAKNIQYF.

CDR3 DNA sequence: TGCGCCAGCAGCCAAGAGCAGGAAGGCCATCACTCTGGAAACACCATATATTTT. It codes for CASSQEQEGHHSGNTIYF. The chain uses TRBV4-3 and TRBJ1-3; no reliable D call. The CDR3 has 18 residues. V gave up 0 bases and J gave up 0 bases, with 15 bases separating them. Looked up from germline, CDR1 is LGHNA and CDR2 is YSLEER.

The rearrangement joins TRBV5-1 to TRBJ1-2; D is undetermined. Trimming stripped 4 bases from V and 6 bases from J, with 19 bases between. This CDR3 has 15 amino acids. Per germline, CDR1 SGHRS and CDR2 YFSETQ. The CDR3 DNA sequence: TGCGCCAGCAGCCCCCAGGTCGACGCCTATAATGGCTACACCTTC. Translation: CASSPQVDAYNGYTF.

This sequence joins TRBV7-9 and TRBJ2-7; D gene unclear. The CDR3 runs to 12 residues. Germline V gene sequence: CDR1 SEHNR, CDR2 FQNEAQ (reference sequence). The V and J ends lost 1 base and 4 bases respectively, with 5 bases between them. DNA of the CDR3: TGTGCCAGCAGCTTAGTCAGATACGAGCAGTACTTC. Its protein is CASSLVRYEQYF.

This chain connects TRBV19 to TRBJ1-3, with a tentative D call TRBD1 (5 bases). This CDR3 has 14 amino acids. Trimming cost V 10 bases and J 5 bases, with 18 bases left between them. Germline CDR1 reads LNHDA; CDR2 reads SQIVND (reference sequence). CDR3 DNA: TGTGCCACCGCTCCCCGGGCAGGGAGAAACACCATATATTTT. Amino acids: CATAPRAGRNTIYF. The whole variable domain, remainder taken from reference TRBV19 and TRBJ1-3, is DGGITQSPKYLFRKEGQNVTLSCEQNLNHDAMYWYRQDPGQGLRLIYYSQIVNDFQKGDIAEGYSVSREKKESFPLTVTSAQKNPTAFYLCATAPRAGRNTIYFGEGSWLTVV.

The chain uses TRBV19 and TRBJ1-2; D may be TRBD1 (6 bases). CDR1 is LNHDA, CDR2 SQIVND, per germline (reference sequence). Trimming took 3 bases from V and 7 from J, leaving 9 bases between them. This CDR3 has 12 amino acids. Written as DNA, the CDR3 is TGTGCCAGTAGTATGAAAGGGGGTGGCTACACCTTC. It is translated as CASSMKGGGYTF.

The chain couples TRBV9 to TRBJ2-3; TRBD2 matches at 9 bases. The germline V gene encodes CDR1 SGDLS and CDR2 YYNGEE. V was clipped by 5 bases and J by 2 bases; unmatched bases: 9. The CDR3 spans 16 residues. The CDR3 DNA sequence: TGTGCCAGCAGACCAGCGGGGGGCCCATTCACAGATACGCAGTATTTT. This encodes CASRPAGGPFTDTQYF.

The CDR3 nucleotides read TGTGCCAGTAGTCTAAACTTACCCACAGATACGCAGTATTTT. This encodes CASSLNLPTDTQYF. The genes are TRBV19 and TRBJ2-3, with unresolved D. The CDR3 is 14 residues long. The V end lost 5 bases, the J end lost 2 bases, and 11 bases lay between the germline ends. Germline V gene lookup returns CDR1 LNHDA and CDR2 SQIVND (reference sequence).

CDR3 sequence reads: CAIRQGAEGYTF. In nucleotides, the CDR3 is TGTGCCATTCGACAGGGGGCGGAGGGCTACACCTTC. The V gene is TRBV10-3, the J gene TRBJ1-2, with 10 bases matching TRBD1. After removal of 9 bases from V and 8 bases from J, the junction contained 6 bases not matched to a gene. In germline, CDR1 is ENHRY, CDR2 SYGVKD. The CDR3 is made up of 12 amino acids.

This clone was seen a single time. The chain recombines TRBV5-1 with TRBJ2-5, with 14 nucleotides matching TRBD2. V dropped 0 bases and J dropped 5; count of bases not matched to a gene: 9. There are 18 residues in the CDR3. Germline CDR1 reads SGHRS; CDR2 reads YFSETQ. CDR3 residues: CASSLAQTSGGAGETQYF. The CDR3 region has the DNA TGCGCCAGCAGCTTGGCTCAGACTAGCGGGGGGGCCGGGGAGACCCAGTACTTC.

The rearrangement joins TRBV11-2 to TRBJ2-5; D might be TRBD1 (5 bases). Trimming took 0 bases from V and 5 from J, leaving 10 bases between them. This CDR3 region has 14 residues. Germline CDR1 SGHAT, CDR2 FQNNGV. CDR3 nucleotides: TGTGCCAGCAGCTTAGAGGGGCGATCGGAGACCCAGTACTTC. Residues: CASSLEGRSETQYF.

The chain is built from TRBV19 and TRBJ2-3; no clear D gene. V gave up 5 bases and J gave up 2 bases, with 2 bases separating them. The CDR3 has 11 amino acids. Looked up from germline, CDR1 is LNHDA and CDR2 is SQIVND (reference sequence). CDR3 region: CASSYTDTQYF. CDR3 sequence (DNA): TGTGCCAGTAGTTACACAGATACGCAGTATTTT.

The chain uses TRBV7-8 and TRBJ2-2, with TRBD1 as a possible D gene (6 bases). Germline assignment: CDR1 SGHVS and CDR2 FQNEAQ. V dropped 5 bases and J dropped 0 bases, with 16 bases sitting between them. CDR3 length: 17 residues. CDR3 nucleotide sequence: TGTGCCAGCAGCCCAAGGTCCGGGACACCGAACACCGGGGAGCTGTTTTTT. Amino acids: CASSPRSGTPNTGELFF.

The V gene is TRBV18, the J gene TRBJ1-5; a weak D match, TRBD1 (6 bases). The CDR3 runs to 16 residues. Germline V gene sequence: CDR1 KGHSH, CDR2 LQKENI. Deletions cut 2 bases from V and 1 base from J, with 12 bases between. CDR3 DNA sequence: TGTGCCAGCTCACCAGAACAGGGAATGAGCAATCAGCCCCAGCATTTT. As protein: CASSPEQGMSNQPQHF.

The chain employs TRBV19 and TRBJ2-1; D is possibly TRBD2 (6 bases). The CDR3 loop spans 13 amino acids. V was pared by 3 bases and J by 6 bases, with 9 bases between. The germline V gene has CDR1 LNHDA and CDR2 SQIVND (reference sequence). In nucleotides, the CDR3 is TGTGCCAGTAGTATTGGAGGGGTCAATGAGCAGTTCTTC. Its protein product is CASSIGGVNEQFF.